This T cell receptor beta chain was identified in a study of cytomegalovirus exposure and HLA in healthy donors (dated by TCRdb to 2015 to 2018). Looking at the study overall: An earlier analysis of some 550 of the donors reported 250 to 300 Gb of sequence data and some 120 million unique TCR beta sequences from 150 million to 200 million T cells. Among the roughly 430 genotyped donors, about 83% belonged to the genetic ancestry cluster associated with self-reported Caucasian donors. An early release covering around 630 HLA-typed donors comprised approximately 290 gigabases of sequencing data and some 79 million unique TCR sequences. The study aimed to test whether cataloging public T cell receptors could reveal signatures of past pathogen exposure. All discovery cohort repertoires had been generated using a single sequencing platform. Because of strong linkage in the cohort, 5 or 6 DR-DQ haplotypes were treated as single units for association and clustering. To study patterns of TCR occurrence, a later analysis re-analyzed previously published TCR beta repertoires from hundreds of donors and added high-resolution HLA genotyping. Typing coverage varied by locus: about 629-640 donors for A, B, C, DRB1 and DQB1; roughly 510 for DQA1; nearly 610 for DPA1; more than 450 for DPB1. Genome-wide SNP genotypes for about 65% of the roughly 700 donors were used in a later genetic analysis, which treated that subset as a discovery cohort. HLA typing covered class I and class II loci at four-digit resolution. Along with the roughly 700-subject first cohort, a separate validation cohort of around 110 different subjects was used. Among 350 to 400 genotyped donors of the cohort, an average of 235,054 unique TCR beta nucleotide sequences were sequenced per donor, 15% to 20% of them non-productive. The study used immunosequencing to profile the T cell repertoires of 666 subjects and linked those repertoires to cytomegalovirus serostatus. In an earlier analysis of several hundred of the donors, high-throughput TCR beta sequencing was used to judge whether each TCR beta V gene segment behaved as functional or pseudogenic. Donor age, sex, ethnicity and CMV serostatus were collected together with the repertoire data. Rather than drawing on any new phenotypic data, the later analysis identified candidate immune exposures from TCR beta sequences and the way those sequences occurred across donors. To predict cytomegalovirus infection status, the study brought together high-throughput TCR immunosequencing, statistical association of individual TCRs with disease status, and machine learning. Here is what the overall study found, with its caveats: A later analysis reported that several top co-occurrence clusters appeared linked to parvovirus B19, influenza, CMV and Epstein-Barr virus. In a later analysis, the rate of TCR association differed among HLA loci, with DRB1 alleles having the most associated TCRs and HLA-C alleles having the fewest. The sequencing pipeline was judged likely to have produced a cluster of highly shared sequence variants as a technical artifact. In a later genetic analysis, a missense DCLRE1C variant was associated with V-gene and J-gene trimming of TCR beta chains, and the association was replicated in an independent cohort. Because counts were too low, about 18 rarely observed V segments, including chromosome 9 orphons, were excluded from the earlier analysis of several hundred of the donors. In this cohort, only TCR beta chains were sequenced, and detectable features were limited by the absence of alpha or paired-chain data. The study listed 164 TCR beta chains as associated with cytomegalovirus. It was suggested by the authors that the approach could potentially be generalized to other disease states and immunological phenotypes. Because the 87-base-pair reads could not distinguish some IMGT-functional V segments, including TRBV6-2 and TRBV6-3, those segments were excluded. In a later analysis, 16,951 TCR beta sequences were associated with specific HLA alleles at a false discovery rate of 0.05. Most TCR sequences were observed very rarely across donors, whereas some public TCRs were present in many individuals. Sequencing depth was assumed to be roughly uniform across donors in the presence/absence analyses, though that assumption may not hold. According to a later analysis, most CMV-associated TCR beta chains appeared to be HLA-restricted, and the HLA associations seemed to be driven largely by CMV exposure. When HLA alleles, especially DR and DQ, strongly co-occurred, TCR associations were difficult to assign to individual alleles. A further reported finding was that TCR beta sequences accurately predicted the HLA-A and HLA-B alleles for most subjects in the first cohort. The only immune exposure information available for the cohort was CMV serostatus. Linkage disequilibrium might explain the correlated functional status among segregating V segments, but an unknown experimental factor could not be excluded. In a later genetic analysis, fewer N-insertions in productive TCRs were reported among donors in an Asian-associated ancestry cluster than the roughly 640-donor mean. HLA typing was unavailable for some donors at each locus, so association tests used only the typed subset. Compared with equally common non-associated chains, HLA-associated TCR beta chains in a later analysis were more clonally expanded and had lower generation probabilities. Cytomegalovirus status was reported to be diagnosed by the classifier with high specificity and sensitivity in both the original and validation cohorts. A few of the identified cytomegalovirus-associated TCR beta chains were confirmed in vitro to be specific for cytomegalovirus antigens. An earlier analysis of 587 of the donors showed that most TCR beta V segments appeared in productive rearrangements either about 90% or about 30% of the time, which broadly matched IMGT annotations.

V is trimmed back by 4 bases and J by 0 bases, and the junction contains 2 bases that no gene match accounts for. Reading from cysteine to phenylalanine, the CDR3 counts 14 amino acids. Only the CDR3 region is kept as DNA, spanning 42 bases read in frame from base 1. According to the germline V gene (reference sequence), CDR1 reads LNHDA and CDR2 reads SQIVND. The receptor library was made with the immunoSEQ multiplex PCR assay. A mixture of 60 forward primers for TCR Vbeta segments and 13 reverse primers for TCR Jbeta segments was used in the multiplex PCR. The CDR3 region of rearranged TCR beta genes was amplified from genomic DNA with a multiplex PCR assay. Amplified TCR beta libraries were sequenced as 87-base-pair reads on the Illumina HiSeq System. Per the original workflow: A later analysis tallied roughly 80 million unique TCR beta chains across the 666 repertoires, and about 10 million of those chains were shared by two or more donors. A nearest-neighbor algorithm error-corrected the raw reads and collapsed the reads into unique sequences, merging closely related sequences to remove PCR and sequencing errors. To assign V, D and J gene segments, CDR3 sequences were aligned to IMGT reference sequences. For a sequence to be retained, at least a six-nucleotide match to both a V gene segment and a J gene segment was required. A rearrangement was called productive if the CDR3 had no stop codons and remained in frame with V and J, and every other rearrangement was called non-productive. Following IMGT convention, CDR3 was defined as the stretch from the second conserved V-encoded cysteine up to the conserved J-encoded phenylalanine. The earlier analysis of 500 to 600 of the donors excluded sequences that lacked an unambiguous match to a single V gene segment. An earlier analysis of 550 to 650 of the donors classified V segments as functional when productive rearrangements were above 56.7% and as segregating when the standard deviation between donors was above 5%. A statistical classification framework was developed to diagnose cytomegalovirus status using the catalog of TCR beta chain sequences. In a later analysis, V and J genes were assigned by comparing TCR nucleotide sequences against IMGT/GENE-DB human TR gene sequences. The TCRdist pipeline was used in a later analysis to assign CDR3 sequences and most-parsimonious VDJ recombination scenarios. In a later analysis, each TCR beta chain was defined by its CDR3 amino acid sequence together with its V-gene family, and reads lacking a unique V-gene family were excluded. In a later analysis, approximately 590 highly shared, low-generation-probability nucleotide sequences were removed to address suspected cross-contamination and a sequencing artifact. In a later analysis, a clonal expansion index was calculated for each public chain from normalized within-repertoire ranks of inferred template counts. A later analysis computed generation probabilities with a VDJ recombination model fitted to out-of-frame rearrangements, and checked the results against IGoR. In a later analysis, TCR-TCR, TCR-HLA and TCR-CMV co-occurrence was scored with hypergeometric tests, and a repertoire-size bias correction was applied to TCR pairs. A later analysis estimated false discovery rates by permuting HLA or CMV assignments 20 times. In a later analysis, co-occurring TCRs were grouped with DBSCAN, and TCRdist sequence similarity was added when clustering was performed within HLA-allele-positive subsets. Co-occurrence clustering excluded repertoires with fewer than 30,000 or more than 120,000 public chains, plus five with anomalous nucleotide sharing. TCRdb provides this immuneACCESS table in a form limited to in-frame rearrangements. Some clones are lacking; in checked studies, under half of them reflect an unresolved V gene, and why the rest are absent is not known. That table supplies the V and J calls and clone size; D and trimming were determined from the DNA. In all, the sample holds approximately 220,000 clones, and more than 65% of those were seen once. The ten biggest clones cover less than 2% of the sample.

Regarding this clone: No cognate antigen has been identified for it. No qualities accompany the bases; no much larger clone lies one base away.

The cohort was made up of 666 healthy bone marrow donors. At the time of sampling, every cohort member was nominally healthy, though immune exposures that went unrecorded were likely present. The donor was CMV seronegative and was included in the group of around 320 seronegative cohort members. Each donor provided a peripheral blood sample, and peripheral blood mononuclear cells were used for TCR beta sequencing. Genomic DNA was extracted from the blood cell samples with the Qiagen DNeasy Blood Extraction Kit. The clonotype comes from a woman in her twenties or thirties in good health and CMV-seronegative. The chain is made from TRBV19 and TRBJ1-1; 7 of the junction bases match TRBD1. The source material was PBMCs. The CDR3 sequence is CASSKTGLNTEAFF. The DNA sequence reads TGTGCCAGTAGTAAGACAGGGTTGAACACTGAAGCTTTCTTT.